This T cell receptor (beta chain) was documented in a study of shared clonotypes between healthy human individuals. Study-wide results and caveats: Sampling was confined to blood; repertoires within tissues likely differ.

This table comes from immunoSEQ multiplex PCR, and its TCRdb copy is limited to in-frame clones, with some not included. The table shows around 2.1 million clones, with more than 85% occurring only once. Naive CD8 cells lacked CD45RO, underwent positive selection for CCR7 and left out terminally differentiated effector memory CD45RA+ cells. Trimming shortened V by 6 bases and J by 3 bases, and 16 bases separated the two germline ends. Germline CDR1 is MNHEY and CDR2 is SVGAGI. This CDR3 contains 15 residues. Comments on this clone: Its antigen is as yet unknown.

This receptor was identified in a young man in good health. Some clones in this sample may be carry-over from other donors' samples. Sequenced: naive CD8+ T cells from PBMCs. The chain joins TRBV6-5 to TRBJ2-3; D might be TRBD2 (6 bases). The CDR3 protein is CASSMLAGRTDTQYF. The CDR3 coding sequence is TGTGCCAGCAGCATGCTCGCGGGACGTACAGATACGCAGTATTTT.